The 15 T cell receptor beta chains below were found in one sample sequenced in a study of blood T cell repertoires in COVID-19. Data came from immunoSEQ multiplex PCR; TCRdb stores just in-frame clones and leaves some out. The table has approximately 170,000 clones, roughly nine tenths seen once. Sequencing was carried out using peripheral blood. Receptors originate from a woman in her sixties or seventies with COVID-19, enrolled during active disease.

The genes are TRBV5-1 and TRBJ2-7; 9 positions match TRBD2. The CDR3 is 15 amino acids. Germline trimming cut 0 bases from V and 7 bases from J; bases unmatched to any gene: 8. Germline V gives CDR1 SGHRS, CDR2 YFSETQ. The CDR3 here is CASSLAVAGVGEQYF. The CDR3 DNA reads as TGCGCCAGCAGCTTGGCCGTAGCGGGAGTCGGTGAGCAGTACTTC.

J is TRBJ1-3 and V is TRBV4-1; TRBD1 matches at 7 bases. This CDR3 spans 17 amino acids. CDR1 is MGHRA and CDR2 is YSYEKL in the germline V gene. The V gene end was trimmed by 1 base and the J gene end by 5 bases; junction bases not matched to a gene: 11. As DNA, the CDR3 is TGCGCCAGCAGCCAAGCCTTGACAGGGAGAAGGAGAAACACCATATATTTT. Amino acids: CASSQALTGRRRNTIYF.

The chain employs TRBV7-3 and TRBJ2-5, with 9 nucleotides matching TRBD2. The trim removed 4 bases at V and 5 bases at J, leaving 2 bases unmatched. CDR1 is SGHTA, CDR2 FQGTGA, per germline. The CDR3 loop spans 13 amino acids. The CDR3 nucleotides read TGTGCCAGCAGCTCTAGCGGGATTGAGACCCAGTACTTC. This translates into CASSSSGIETQYF.

The chain links TRBV6-2 or TRBV6-3 to TRBJ2-7; 12 bases agree with TRBD2. Trimming at V came to 5 bases and at J to 2 bases, leaving 4 bases not matched to a gene. Germline CDR1 MNHEY, CDR2 SVGEGT. This CDR3 is 15 amino acids long. The CDR3 DNA reads as TGTGCCAGCAGTCCCCTAGCGGGAGGGACCTACGAGCAGTACTTC. Translated, it gives CASSPLAGGTYEQYF.

CDR3 sequence (DNA): TGTGCCTGGAGTAGGACAGACTACTCTGGAAACACCATATATTTT. This codes for CAWSRTDYSGNTIYF. The chain couples TRBV30 to TRBJ1-3, with a tentative D call TRBD1 (6 bases). Per the germline V gene, CDR1 is GTSNPN and CDR2 is SVGIG (reference sequence). The CDR3 runs 15 residues. Trimming removed 2 bases at V and 0 bases at J, with 11 bases between. Complete variable domain (other parts from reference TRBV30 and TRBJ1-3): SQTIHQWPATLVQPVGSPLSLECTVEGTSNPNLYWYRQAAGRGLQLLFYSVGIGQISSEVPQNLSASRPQDRQFILSSKKLLLSDSGFYLCAWSRTDYSGNTIYFGEGSWLTVV.

The chain couples TRBV5-4 to TRBJ1-3, with D possibly being TRBD1 (5 bases). Trimming removed 5 bases from V and 0 bases from J, with 12 bases in between. This CDR3 is built from 15 residues. Germline assignment: CDR1 SGHNT and CDR2 YYREEE (reference sequence). The CDR3 nucleotides are TGTGCCAGCAGATCTTTCGGGGGCTCTGGAAACACCATATATTTT. This encodes CASRSFGGSGNTIYF.

The V call is TRBV30, the J call TRBJ2-7; 7 bases are shared with TRBD2. V dropped 2 bases and J dropped 5; count of bases not matched to a gene: 6. Germline CDR1 reads GTSNPN; CDR2 reads SVGIG (reference sequence). This CDR3 region has 13 residues. CDR3 sequence: CAWSLSAGDEQYF. DNA of the CDR3: TGTGCCTGGAGTCTCTCCGCGGGGGACGAGCAGTACTTC.

The chain is built from TRBV5-6 and TRBJ2-7; possible D gene TRBD2, 5 bases. Germline CDR1 reads SGHDT; CDR2 reads YYEEEE. The CDR3 is 15 amino acids. Trimming removed 4 bases from V and 5 bases from J, with 19 bases in between. This CDR3 reads CASSPLAGNLDEQYF. The CDR3 DNA is TGTGCCAGCAGCCCTCTAGCCGGTAACCTAGACGAGCAGTACTTC.

The rearrangement joins TRBV5-5 to TRBJ1-2; TRBD1 might be the D (6 bases). This CDR3 spans 14 amino acids. Germline V gene lookup returns CDR1 SGHKS and CDR2 YYEKEE (reference sequence). Trimming stripped 4 bases from V and 0 bases from J, with 10 bases between. In DNA, the CDR3 is TGTGCCAGCAGCCCGGACAGCACTAACTATGGCTACACCTTC. It is translated as CASSPDSTNYGYTF.

The chain joins TRBV5-6 to TRBJ1-2, with 8 bases fitting TRBD1. Germline CDR1 is SGHDT and CDR2 is YYEEEE. The CDR3 is made up of 13 amino acids. V shed 5 bases and J 6 bases; nucleotides not matched to a gene: 6. The CDR3 loop reads CASRWTGFHGYTF. CDR3 DNA: TGTGCCAGCAGATGGACAGGGTTCCATGGCTACACCTTC.

The gene calls are TRBV6-5 and TRBJ1-5; TRBD1 agrees at 8 bases. Trimming took 1 base from V and 11 from J; bases not matched to a gene: 10. The CDR3 runs to 15 residues. Germline V gives CDR1 MNHEY, CDR2 SVGAGI. DNA of the CDR3: TGTGCCAGCAGTTACTTCCCAGGGGGCTTTAGGTCCCAGCATTTT. Its translation: CASSYFPGGFRSQHF.

The V call is TRBV27, the J call TRBJ1-2, with D hard to call. Per the germline V gene, CDR1 is MNHEY and CDR2 is SMNVEV (reference sequence). The CDR3 spans 13 residues. The germline V and J ends were trimmed by 8 bases and 4 bases, with 14 bases remaining between them. DNA of the CDR3: TGTGCCAGCGGTGGGCCGGCCGGCTATGGCTACACCTTC. Translation: CASGGPAGYGYTF.

The V call is TRBV6-2 or TRBV6-3, the J call TRBJ2-7, with D perhaps matching TRBD2 (5 bases). The V end was cut by 0 bases, the J end by 9 bases, with 15 bases between. Per germline, CDR1 MNHEY and CDR2 SVGEGT. The length of the CDR3 is 14 residues. Here the CDR3 reads CASSYSRGEGVQYF. CDR3 sequence (DNA): TGTGCCAGCAGTTACTCCCGGGGTGAGGGCGTGCAGTACTTC.

The chain has TRBV5-1 and TRBJ2-5, with D perhaps TRBD1 (6 bases). The V gene lost 4 bases and the J gene lost 5 bases, with 9 bases spanning the gap. CDR3 length: 12 amino acids. Germline V CDR1 and CDR2: SGHRS, YFSETQ. In nucleotides, the CDR3 is TGCGCCAGCAGCCGAAGGGGGGAGACCCAGTACTTC. It is translated as CASSRRGETQYF.

The chain links TRBV7-3 to TRBJ2-7; D is unresolved. Germline CDR1 and CDR2: SGHTA and FQGTGA. The ends were cut back, 2 bases at V and 3 bases at J, with 8 bases in the middle. This CDR3 spans 13 amino acids. The CDR3 loop is CASSLDTIYEQYF. The CDR3 DNA sequence: TGTGCCAGCAGCTTAGACACCATCTACGAGCAGTACTTC. Full variable domain (remainder filled in from reference TRBV7-3 and TRBJ2-7): GAGVSQTPSNKVTEKGKYVELRCDPISGHTALYWYRQSLGQGPEFLIYFQGTGAADDSGLPNDRFFAVRPEGSVSTLKIQRTERGDSAVYLCASSLDTIYEQYFGPGTRLTVT.